Listed here are 5 T cell receptor beta chains from one sample, sequenced in a study of T-cell memory formation after mild COVID-19. TCRdb called the 5' RACE reads again in MiXCR, with one record for every CDR3 protein. This repertoire shows 470,000 or so distinct CDR3 sequences, 18% found once; its top ten account for around 12%. Input material: PBMCs or a T cell subset sorted from them (not recorded which). The receptors were gathered from an adult woman who had mild COVID-19 (a few samples of this study predate the infection). Cell type and time point are not known.

This clonotype was recorded many times. J is TRBJ2-3 and V is TRBV7-9; 7 nucleotides align to TRBD2. Trimming at V came to 4 bases and at J to 3 bases, leaving 7 bases not matched to a gene. Germline CDR1 reads SEHNR; CDR2 reads FQNEAQ (reference sequence). The CDR3 consists of 15 residues. The CDR3 DNA reads TGTGCCAGCAGCTCGCCGGGAGGAGTTACAGATACGCAGTATTTT. Its translation is CASSSPGGVTDTQYF.

This clonotype was observed a handful of times. The chain combines TRBV4-1 with TRBJ2-7, with 10 nucleotides matching TRBD1. J lost 7 bases, V lost 0 bases, and 9 bases had no gene match. This CDR3 is built from 16 residues. Looked up from germline, CDR1 is MGHRA and CDR2 is YSYEKL. The CDR3 sequence: CASSQDSWDRGNEQYF. The CDR3 DNA follows: TGCGCCAGCAGCCAAGATTCTTGGGACAGGGGTAATGAGCAGTACTTC.

This clonotype was seen more than once but under ten times. The CDR3 sequence is CASSLRLMAGNTIYF. The CDR3 nucleotides read TGTGCCAGCAGCCTAAGACTCATGGCTGGAAACACCATATATTTT. This chain joins TRBV2 and TRBJ1-3; no clear D gene. Germline lookup yields CDR1 SNHLY and CDR2 FYNNEI. V lost 6 bases to trimming and J lost 2 bases, with 14 bases between them. The CDR3 extends over 15 amino acids. The whole variable domain, remainder taken from reference TRBV2 and TRBJ1-3, is EPEVTQTPSHQVTQMGQEVILRCVPISNHLYFYWYRQILGQKVEFLVSFYNNEISEKSEIFDDQFSVERPDGSNFTLKIRSTKLEDSAMYFCASSLRLMAGNTIYFGEGSWLTVV.

A few counts support this clonotype. This CDR3 reads CASSPGWTETQYF. In DNA, the CDR3 is TGTGCCAGCAGCCCTGGGTGGACAGAGACCCAGTACTTC. The chain employs TRBV9 and TRBJ2-5; no reliable D call. Germline V gene data show CDR1 as SGDLS and CDR2 as YYNGEE. This CDR3 comprises 13 residues. The V gene lost 4 bases and the J gene lost 4 bases, with 11 bases spanning the gap. The variable domain in full, completed from reference TRBV9 and TRBJ2-5, reads DSGVTQTPKHLITATGQRVTLRCSPRSGDLSVYWYQQSLDQGLQFLIQYYNGEERAKGNILERFSAQQFPDLHSELNLSSLELGDSALYFCASSPGWTETQYFGPGTRLLVL.

In regard to this clonotype: One junction end does not reproduce the germline sequence, and a read error may be involved. This chain connects TRBV29-1 to TRBJ2-3; 9 bases match TRBD1. Germline CDR1 and CDR2: SQVTM and ANQGSEA. The CDR3 is made up of 14 amino acids. The chain's CDR3 is CSAEQGAAIDTQYF. In DNA, the CDR3 is TGCAGCGCTGAACAGGGGGCGGCGATAGATACGCAGTATTTT.